Sequencing of this T cell receptor beta chain was carried out in a study of blood T cell repertoires in COVID-19. V dropped 1 base and J dropped 1 base, with 13 bases sitting between them. Per germline, CDR1 GTSNPN and CDR2 SVGIG (reference sequence). This CDR3 is 15 amino acids long. The protocol was immunoSEQ multiplex PCR, while the TCRdb copy is restricted to in-frame clones and leaves out a portion. The sample lists 130,000 to 150,000 clones; over 75% were seen once. The TCR originated in a man aged 18 to 29 with COVID-19, enrolled during active disease. This chain uses TRBV30 with TRBJ1-1; D gene uncertain. The sequencing input was peripheral blood. The CDR3 is CAWSERASWNTEAFF. CDR3 in DNA: TGTGCCTGGAGTGAGAGGGCAAGTTGGAACACTGAAGCTTTCTTT.